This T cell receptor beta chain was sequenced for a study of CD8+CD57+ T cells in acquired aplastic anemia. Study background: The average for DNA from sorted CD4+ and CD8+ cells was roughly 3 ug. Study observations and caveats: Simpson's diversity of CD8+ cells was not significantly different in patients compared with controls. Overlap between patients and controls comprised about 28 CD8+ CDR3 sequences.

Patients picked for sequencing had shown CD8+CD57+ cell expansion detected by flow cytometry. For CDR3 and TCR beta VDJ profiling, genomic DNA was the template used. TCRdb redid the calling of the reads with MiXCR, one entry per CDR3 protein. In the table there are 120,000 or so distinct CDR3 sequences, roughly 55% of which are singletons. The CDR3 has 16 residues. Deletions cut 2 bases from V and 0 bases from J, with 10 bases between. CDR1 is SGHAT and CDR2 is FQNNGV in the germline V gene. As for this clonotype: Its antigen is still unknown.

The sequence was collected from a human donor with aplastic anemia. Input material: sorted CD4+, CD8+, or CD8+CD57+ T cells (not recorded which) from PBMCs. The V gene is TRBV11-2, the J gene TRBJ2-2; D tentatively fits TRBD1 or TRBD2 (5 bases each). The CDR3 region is CASSLLGRANTGELFF. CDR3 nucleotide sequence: TGTGCCAGCAGCTTATTGGGGCGGGCGAACACCGGGGAGCTGTTTTTT.